The 30 T cell receptor beta chains below come from one sample, sequenced in a study of T cell responses to AZD1222 COVID-19 vaccine. TCRdb keeps only in-frame clones here, not all; method: immunoSEQ multiplex PCR. The sample consists of about 200,000 clones, 92% of them appearing once. This specimen consisted of peripheral blood, obtained on day 0 of AZD1222 vaccination. The source of these receptors is an adult in good health.

J is TRBJ2-5 and V is TRBV3-1 (or the pseudogene TRBV3-2); D remains unclear. The CDR3 totals 16 residues. In germline, CDR1 is LGHDT, CDR2 YNNKEL (reference sequence). V lost 0 bases and J lost 4, with 15 bases in between. Written as DNA, the CDR3 is TGTGCCAGCAGCCAAGAACTATGGGTTGTGGCAGAGACCCAGTACTTC. Translation: CASSQELWVVAETQYF.

The chain uses TRBV7-3 and TRBJ2-1, with D perhaps being TRBD1 or TRBD2 (5 bases each). The CDR3 sequence is 13 residues long. The V end lost 4 bases, the J end lost 12 bases, and 16 bases lay between the germline ends. Germline assignment: CDR1 SGHTA and CDR2 FQGTGA. Written as DNA, the CDR3 is TGTGCCAGCAGCTCCCGGGGCCCCCAAGGGCAGTTCTTC. Translated: CASSSRGPQGQFF.

In DNA form, the CDR3 reads TGTGCCAGCTCAACTACAGGTTACTCTGGGGCCAACGTCCTGACTTTC. Translation: CASSTTGYSGANVLTF. J is TRBJ2-6 and V is TRBV18, with a tentative D call TRBD1 (5 bases). CDR3 size: 16 residues. The ends were cut back, 5 bases at V and 0 bases at J, with 11 bases in the middle. Germline CDR1 reads KGHSH; CDR2 reads LQKENI. Complete variable domain (other parts from reference TRBV18 and TRBJ2-6): NAGVMQNPRHLVRRRGQEARLRCSPMKGHSHVYWYRQLPEEGLKFMVYLQKENIIDESGMPKERFSAEFPKEGPSILRIQQVVRGDSAAYFCASSTTGYSGANVLTFGAGSRLTVL.

This clone was observed once. CDR3 nucleotide sequence: TGTGCCAGCAGTCCCCAGGGAAATCAGCCCCAGCATTTT. Translation: CASSPQGNQPQHF. The chain is built from TRBV6-5 and TRBJ1-5; D perhaps matches TRBD1 (5 bases). The CDR3 loop spans 13 amino acids. The V end was cut by 5 bases, the J end by 4 bases, with 9 bases between. Germline V gene sequence: CDR1 MNHEY, CDR2 SVGAGI.

The rearrangement links TRBV19 to TRBJ2-7, with TRBD1 matching over 9 bases. The V segment lost 1 base and the J segment 0 bases; nucleotides outside the gene matches: 4. The CDR3 runs to 16 residues. Germline CDR1 is LNHDA and CDR2 is SQIVND (reference sequence). CDR3: CASSIGGTGSSYEQYF. The CDR3 DNA is TGTGCCAGTAGTATAGGCGGGACAGGGTCCTCCTACGAGCAGTACTTC. Supplemented by reference TRBV19 and TRBJ2-7, the full variable domain reads DGGITQSPKYLFRKEGQNVTLSCEQNLNHDAMYWYRQDPGQGLRLIYYSQIVNDFQKGDIAEGYSVSREKKESFPLTVTSAQKNPTAFYLCASSIGGTGSSYEQYFGPGTRLTVT.

The rearrangement joins TRBV5-6 to TRBJ1-1; D is unclear. Per germline, CDR1 SGHDT and CDR2 YYEEEE. The V and J ends lost 0 bases and 7 bases respectively, with 10 bases between them. CDR3 length: 13 amino acids. This chain's CDR3 is CASSLDQRIEAFF. In nucleotides, the CDR3 is TGTGCCAGCAGCTTGGATCAGAGGATTGAAGCTTTCTTT. Based on the CDR3 plus reference TRBV5-6 and TRBJ1-1, the full variable domain is DAGVTQSPTHLIKTRGQQVTLRCSPKSGHDTVSWYQQALGQGPQFIFQYYEEEERQRGNFPDRFSGHQFPNYSSELNVNALLLGDSALYLCASSLDQRIEAFFGQGTRLTVV.

This rearrangement joins TRBV7-2 to TRBJ1-5; D ambiguous. This CDR3 is 14 amino acids long. Germline CDR1 reads SGHTA; CDR2 reads FQGNSA. Trimming removed 5 bases at V and 8 bases at J, with 16 bases between. DNA for the CDR3: TGTGCCAGCAGCCCCGTGGAGGGCGGGGAGCCCCAGCATTTT. Amino acids: CASSPVEGGEPQHF.

The chain recombines TRBV10-1 with TRBJ1-1; D not certain. Germline CDR1 WNHNN, CDR2 SYGVQD (reference sequence). The CDR3 covers 13 residues. Trimming cost V 6 bases and J 1 base, with 9 bases left between them. CDR3 loop: CASRAETNTEAFF. CDR3 sequence (DNA): TGCGCCAGCAGGGCGGAGACGAACACTGAAGCTTTCTTT.

The chain uses TRBV3-1 (or the pseudogene TRBV3-2) and TRBJ1-6; D ambiguous. Deletions cut 1 base from V and 6 bases from J, with 4 bases between. Germline assignment: CDR1 LGHDT and CDR2 YNNKEL (reference sequence). The CDR3 has 13 amino acids. CDR3 loop: CASSQAVNSPLHF. In DNA form, the CDR3 reads TGTGCCAGCAGCCAAGCGGTTAATTCACCCCTCCACTTT.

The genes are TRBV6-5 and TRBJ2-1; 8 bases are shared with TRBD1. J was trimmed by 8 bases and V by 0 bases; bases with no gene match: 3. From germline, CDR1 is MNHEY and CDR2 SVGAGI. The CDR3 totals 14 residues. The CDR3 DNA follows: TGTGCCAGCAGTTACTCGGCAGGGGGCTATGAGCAGTTCTTC. This translates into CASSYSAGGYEQFF.

This clone was observed a handful of times. The chain is built from TRBV3-1 (or the pseudogene TRBV3-2) and TRBJ1-3; D uncertain. The CDR3 length is 15 residues. The V end was cut by 4 bases, the J end by 2 bases, with 12 bases between. Germline values: CDR1 LGHDT, CDR2 YNNKEL (reference sequence). The CDR3 region has the DNA TGTGCCAGCAGCCCCCCGGCACTAGCTGGAAACACCATATATTTT. It codes for CASSPPALAGNTIYF.

The chain combines TRBV2 with TRBJ1-1; weak D call: TRBD1 (6 bases). The V and J ends lost 4 bases and 4 bases respectively, with 16 bases between them. This CDR3 comprises 15 residues. Germline V gene sequence: CDR1 SNHLY, CDR2 FYNNEI. The CDR3 DNA follows: TGTGCCAGCAGTGCGGAGAACCAGGGGACCACTGAAGCTTTCTTT. As protein: CASSAENQGTTEAFF.

V gene TRBV27 combines with J gene TRBJ1-1, with D possibly TRBD1 on 6 matching bases. The CDR3 totals 15 residues. Deletions cut 5 bases from V and 6 bases from J, with 19 bases between. Looked up from germline, CDR1 is MNHEY and CDR2 is SMNVEV (reference sequence). In nucleotides, the CDR3 is TGTGCCAGCAGTCCCGGGACAAAAGGGTCCGCTGAAGCTTTCTTT. Protein sequence: CASSPGTKGSAEAFF.

The gene calls are TRBV28 and TRBJ1-1, with D possibly TRBD1 on 5 matching bases. CDR1 is MDHEN and CDR2 is SYDVKM in the germline V gene. The V end was cut by 3 bases, the J end by 6 bases, with 14 bases between. The CDR3 is 14 residues long. The CDR3 spells CASSFQPQGSEAFF. Here the CDR3 DNA reads TGTGCCAGCAGTTTCCAGCCCCAGGGCTCTGAAGCTTTCTTT.

This clone came up once. The gene calls are TRBV19 and TRBJ1-1; 7 bases fit TRBD1. CDR1 and CDR2 (germline): LNHDA, SQIVND (reference sequence). V lost 4 bases and J lost 4; bases outside the gene matches: 9. The CDR3 has 15 amino acids. The CDR3 bases are TGTGCCAGTAGTAAACAGGGGTTGCGGGGCACTGAAGCTTTCTTT. Encoded protein: CASSKQGLRGTEAFF.

The rearrangement uses TRBV6-2 or TRBV6-3 and TRBJ2-6; D is ambiguous. The V gene's germline CDR1 is MNHEY and CDR2 SVGEGT. Between the trimmed V and J ends, which lost 0 bases and 0 bases, there was a span of 9 bases. This CDR3 region has 17 residues. CDR3 sequence (DNA): TGTGCCAGCAGTTACTCGATTGCAACCTCTGGGGCCAACGTCCTGACTTTC. Translating it yields CASSYSIATSGANVLTF.

The DNA for the CDR3 is TGTGCCAGCAGCTACAGGACAGGGAGGAACACTGAAGCTTTCTTT. Encoded protein: CASSYRTGRNTEAFF. V gene TRBV7-8 combines with J gene TRBJ1-1, with 8 bases lining up with TRBD1. The length of the CDR3 is 15 residues. Trimming at V came to 4 bases and at J to 1 base, leaving 5 bases not matched to a gene. Germline loops: CDR1 SGHVS, CDR2 FQNEAQ.

The CDR3 bases are TGTGCCAGCAGCTACATAGCGGGGGGGGACTCCTACGAGCAGTACTTC. Its protein is CASSYIAGGDSYEQYF. The V and J genes are TRBV5-6 and TRBJ2-7; 11 bases are shared with TRBD2. Germline CDR1 and CDR2: SGHDT and YYEEEE. The CDR3 spans 16 residues. The V segment lost 3 bases and the J segment 0 bases; nucleotides outside the gene matches: 5.

The gene calls are TRBV29-1 and TRBJ1-1; D ambiguous. The CDR3 sequence is 13 residues long. The V and J ends lost 3 bases and 5 bases respectively, with 13 bases between them. Germline CDR1 reads SQVTM; CDR2 reads ANQGSEA. The CDR3 is CSVDKGWGTEAFF. In nucleotides, the CDR3 is TGCAGCGTTGATAAAGGTTGGGGTACTGAAGCTTTCTTT. Looking up the rest from reference TRBV29-1 and TRBJ1-1 gives the full variable domain: SAVISQKPSRDICQRGTSLTIQCQVDSQVTMMFWYRQQPGQSLTLIATANQGSEATYESGFVIDKFPISRPNLTFSTLTVSNMSPEDSSIYLCSVDKGWGTEAFFGQGTRLTVV.

This clone was observed once. This chain joins TRBV2 and TRBJ1-5; no definite D call. Germline V lookup: CDR1 SNHLY, CDR2 FYNNEI. V lost 1 base, J lost 7 bases, and 17 bases lay in between. The CDR3 is made up of 16 amino acids. DNA for the CDR3: TGTGCCAGCAGTGAAGTTGTGACCATCCAGAACCAGCCCCAGCATTTT. Translation gives CASSEVVTIQNQPQHF.

The chain employs TRBV10-1 and TRBJ2-3, with 9 bases aligning to TRBD2. The CDR3 contains 16 residues. V shed 3 bases and J 1 base; nucleotides not matched to a gene: 5. Germline V gene sequence: CDR1 WNHNN, CDR2 SYGVQD (reference sequence). CDR3 bases: TGCGCCAGCAGTGAAGGACTAGCGCCCGGCACAGATACGCAGTATTTT. It specifies CASSEGLAPGTDTQYF.

In this sample, this clone turned up once. The chain joins TRBV3-1 (or the pseudogene TRBV3-2) to TRBJ1-2; 8 bases are shared with TRBD1. With 3 bases clipped from V and 0 bases from J, the junction kept 9 bases outside the gene matches. Germline loops: CDR1 LGHDT, CDR2 YNNKEL (reference sequence). The CDR3 length is 17 residues. The CDR3 here is CASSHPDRGLANYGYTF. CDR3 coding DNA: TGTGCCAGCAGCCATCCCGACAGGGGCCTAGCTAACTATGGCTACACCTTC.

The chain is built from TRBV5-3 and TRBJ1-5; 10 nucleotides match TRBD1. TRBV5-3 is an ORF, and what it does is uncertain. The CDR3 is made up of 20 amino acids. Losses at the gene ends were 0 bases for V and 0 bases for J; bases not matched to a gene: 12. The CDR3 DNA is TGTGCCAGAAGCTTGGTTGGGGACAGGGGCTGGGAGGATAGCAATCAGCCCCAGCATTTT. Protein product: CARSLVGDRGWEDSNQPQHF.

J is TRBJ2-7 and V is TRBV28; D perhaps matches TRBD1 (6 bases). The CDR3 extends over 15 amino acids. V dropped 6 bases and J dropped 4 bases, with 19 bases sitting between them. Germline CDR1 is MDHEN and CDR2 is SYDVKM. CDR3 nucleotide sequence: TGTGCCAGCAGCAAAGGGACGTACAGGGATTACGAGCAGTACTTC. Translated: CASSKGTYRDYEQYF. Looking up the rest from reference TRBV28 and TRBJ2-7 gives the full variable domain: DVKVTQSSRYLVKRTGEKVFLECVQDMDHENMFWYRQDPGLGLRLIYFSYDVKMKEKGDIPEGYSVSREKKERFSLILESASTNQTSMYLCASSKGTYRDYEQYFGPGTRLTVT.

The chain employs TRBV7-5 and TRBJ1-3; the table's D call TRBD1 went unverified against the DNA. TRBV7-5 is designated a pseudogene. The CDR3 length is 16 residues. The CDR3 here is CARSLRSGEQGNTIYF. CDR3 coding DNA: TGTGCCAGAAGCTTGCGCTCCGGGGAGCAGGGGAACACCATATATTTT.

The chain employs TRBV27 and TRBJ1-2, with D possibly matching TRBD1 (6 bases). Per the germline V gene, CDR1 is MNHEY and CDR2 is SMNVEV (reference sequence). The germline V and J ends were trimmed by 5 bases and 4 bases, with 11 bases remaining between them. The CDR3 contains 13 residues. DNA of the CDR3: TGTGCCAGCAGTGAAGGGGGGGTCTATGGCTACACCTTC. Its protein product is CASSEGGVYGYTF.

The chain recombines TRBV19 with TRBJ2-1; tentative D call: TRBD1 (5 bases). This CDR3 spans 13 amino acids. The germline V gene has CDR1 LNHDA and CDR2 SQIVND (reference sequence). V was cut by 7 bases and J by 6 bases, with 13 bases left in between. As DNA, the CDR3 is TGTGCCAGTACTCCAGTAAGGGGCAATGAGCAGTTCTTC. Translated, it gives CASTPVRGNEQFF. The full variable domain, rest sourced from reference TRBV19 and TRBJ2-1, is DGGITQSPKYLFRKEGQNVTLSCEQNLNHDAMYWYRQDPGQGLRLIYYSQIVNDFQKGDIAEGYSVSREKKESFPLTVTSAQKNPTAFYLCASTPVRGNEQFFGPGTRLTVL.

This chain joins TRBV5-1 and TRBJ2-1, with 9 bases that match TRBD1. Germline-derived CDR1 and CDR2 are SGHRS and YFSETQ. The trim removed 3 bases at V and 9 bases at J, leaving 10 bases unmatched. This CDR3 contains 15 residues. The DNA for the CDR3 is TGCGCCAGCAGCTCCCTCGGACAGGGGCTCCCTGAGCAGTTCTTC. This codes for CASSSLGQGLPEQFF.

This clone was found a few times. This chain uses TRBV7-9 with TRBJ1-4, with 8 bases that match TRBD1. Trimming removed 4 bases from V and 7 bases from J; junction bases left unmatched: 11. CDR1 and CDR2 (germline): SEHNR, FQNEAQ (reference sequence). The CDR3 loop spans 16 amino acids. The CDR3 DNA reads as TGTGCCAGCAGCTCCGCTCAGGGGGCCTGGAGTGAAAAACTGTTTTTT. This translates into CASSSAQGAWSEKLFF.

This sequence joins TRBV27 and TRBJ1-6; no firm D call. This CDR3 has 13 residues. Germline values: CDR1 MNHEY, CDR2 SMNVEV (reference sequence). V lost 4 bases to trimming and J lost 7 bases, with 8 bases between them. CDR3 nucleotides: TGTGCCAGCAGTTCGACTTGGAATTCACCCCTCCACTTT. Protein sequence: CASSSTWNSPLHF.